What follows are 7 T cell receptor beta chains derived from one specimen sequenced in a study of monozygotic twins with inflammatory bowel disease. TCRdb re-called the 5' RACE reads; one entry per CDR3 protein, DNA not given. This sample's table has under 150,000 distinct CDR3 sequences. What was sequenced was blood. The receptors were gathered from a human donor with ulcerative colitis or Crohn's disease, or a healthy co-twin of an affected twin (not recorded which).

The rearrangement uses TRBV6-1 and TRBJ2-2; without DNA, the TCRdb call of TRBD1 cannot be checked. Germline CDR1 is MNHNS and CDR2 is SASEGT. The length of the CDR3 is 15 residues. The CDR3 is CAIHRVPSNTGELFF.

V gene TRBV5-8 combines with J gene TRBJ2-1. Looked up from germline, CDR1 is SGHTS and CDR2 is YDEGEE. This CDR3 region has 13 residues. This chain's CDR3 is CASSLAGYDEQFF.

This chain links TRBV3-1 with TRBJ2-1; absent DNA, TCRdb's TRBD1 call cannot be checked. This CDR3 contains 15 residues. Germline CDR1 LGHDT, CDR2 YNNKEL (reference sequence). CDR3 in amino acids: CASSQAGGWSNEQFF.

The chain employs TRBV27 and TRBJ2-5; TCRdb proposes TRBD1, but this gene call is untestable without DNA. Germline CDR1 reads MNHEY; CDR2 reads SMNVEV (reference sequence). This CDR3 comprises 15 residues. The CDR3 spells CASRPVPAGGETQYF.

The chain carries TRBV14 and TRBJ1-5; absent DNA, TCRdb's TRBD1 call cannot be checked. The germline gives CDR1 SGHDN, CDR2 FVKESK. This CDR3 contains 18 residues. The CDR3 reads CASSPSNPDRVSNQPQHF.

The chain combines TRBV20-1 with TRBJ2-7; TCRdb reports TRBD1, a call that lacks DNA to check it against. The V gene's germline CDR1 is DFQATT and CDR2 SNEGSKA (reference sequence). CDR3 size: 13 residues. CDR3 loop: CSATAGGLYEQYF.

This chain joins TRBV6-1 and TRBJ2-7. CDR3 size: 13 residues. From germline, CDR1 is MNHNS and CDR2 SASEGT. The CDR3 sequence is CASSVFSSYEQYF.